Listed here are 12 T cell receptor beta chains from one sample, sequenced in a study of beta chain features in type 1 diabetes. Sequencing targeted expressed TCRB transcripts, as all isolated RNA had been reverse transcribed. Clones were sequenced by immunoSEQ multiplex PCR, and TCRdb holds only the in-frame ones, with some missing. The sample lists about 24,000 clones, 55% to 75% occurring once. Material for sequencing was Tregs from blood. Every receptor here comes from a woman in her forties in good health.

The chain uses TRBV19 and TRBJ2-1; TRBD2 is a possible D gene (6 bases). The CDR3 is 15 residues long. Germline-derived CDR1 and CDR2 are LNHDA and SQIVND (reference sequence). V was cut by 3 bases and J by 7 bases, with 16 bases left in between. The CDR3 loop reads CASSIIAGRMNEQFF. The CDR3 region has the DNA TGTGCCAGTAGTATTATTGCGGGGCGAATGAATGAGCAGTTCTTC.

In its sample, this clone was seen a few times. The rearrangement joins TRBV18 to TRBJ2-6, with 7 bases fitting TRBD1. J lost 0 bases, V lost 3 bases, and 5 bases had no gene match. Germline CDR1 reads KGHSH; CDR2 reads LQKENI. This CDR3 spans 17 amino acids. CDR3 amino acids: CASSPGTANSGANVLTF. As DNA, the CDR3 is TGTGCCAGCTCACCCGGGACAGCGAACTCTGGGGCCAACGTCCTGACTTTC.

V is TRBV9 and J is TRBJ1-5; 10 bases match TRBD1. This CDR3 spans 14 amino acids. Germline V CDR1 and CDR2: SGDLS, YYNGEE. V shed 3 bases and J 6 bases; nucleotides not matched to a gene: 3. The CDR3 DNA reads TGTGCCAGCAGCGCCGGGACAGGGGTTCAGCCCCAGCATTTT. Its translation is CASSAGTGVQPQHF.

The J gene is TRBJ2-1, the V gene TRBV27; 7 bases fit TRBD1. Germline V CDR1 and CDR2: MNHEY, SMNVEV (reference sequence). Trimming took 6 bases from V and 9 from J; bases not matched to a gene: 20. The CDR3 loop spans 17 amino acids. CDR3 in DNA: TGTGCCAGCAGCCCCCGACAGGGTAGCGCCCCCCGGGGTGAGCAGTTCTTC. Translation gives CASSPRQGSAPRGEQFF.

The gene calls are TRBV5-5 and TRBJ2-3; D is perhaps TRBD2 (5 bases). The CDR3 totals 13 residues. The germline V and J ends were trimmed by 3 bases and 6 bases, with 11 bases remaining between them. In germline, CDR1 is SGHKS, CDR2 YYEKEE (reference sequence). CDR3 residues: CASSWRSSDTQYF. CDR3 DNA sequence: TGTGCCAGCAGCTGGAGGTCGTCGGATACGCAGTATTTT.

This clone showed up just a few times. The genes are TRBV7-9 and TRBJ2-3; 7 bases are shared with TRBD2. The J segment lost 4 bases and the V segment lost 10 bases, leaving 8 bases of the junction unmatched. The CDR3 length is 13 residues. Germline CDR1 reads SEHNR; CDR2 reads FQNEAQ (reference sequence). The chain's CDR3 is CATRLAGADTQYF. The CDR3 DNA sequence: TGTGCCACCCGACTAGCCGGGGCAGATACGCAGTATTTT.

This chain joins TRBV5-1 and TRBJ2-7; tentatively, D is TRBD2 (6 bases). V was cut by 0 bases and J by 0 bases, with 10 bases left in between. This CDR3 has 15 amino acids. The germline V gene encodes CDR1 SGHRS and CDR2 YFSETQ. The CDR3: CASSLVAGSSYEQYF. The CDR3 region has the DNA TGCGCCAGCAGCTTGGTTGCGGGGAGCTCCTACGAGCAGTACTTC.

This chain links TRBV5-1 with TRBJ1-1, with 7 bases aligning to TRBD1. With 7 bases clipped from V and 9 bases from J, the junction kept 9 bases outside the gene matches. This CDR3 has 12 amino acids. Germline-derived CDR1 and CDR2 are SGHRS and YFSETQ. CDR3 sequence: CASSDRLMKAFF. CDR3 bases: TGCGCCAGCTCGGACAGGTTGATGAAAGCTTTCTTT.

This clone appeared once. The V and J genes are TRBV7-9 and TRBJ2-7, with 8 positions matching TRBD1. Germline V gene sequence: CDR1 SEHNR, CDR2 FQNEAQ (reference sequence). This CDR3 region has 14 residues. V trimming: 7 bases; J trimming: 4 bases; junction bases outside the gene matches: 9. As DNA, the CDR3 is TGTGCCAGCAATAAAGGCAGGGGGCCGTACGAGCAGTACTTC. This codes for CASNKGRGPYEQYF.

This sequence joins TRBV7-9 and TRBJ2-1; TRBD2 matches at 10 bases. Germline trimming cut 2 bases from V and 4 bases from J; bases unmatched to any gene: 2. The CDR3 totals 15 residues. Germline V gene data show CDR1 as SEHNR and CDR2 as FQNEAQ (reference sequence). The CDR3 DNA reads TGTGCCAGCAGCTTAAGCGGGGGGGGGTACAATGAGCAGTTCTTC. Residues: CASSLSGGGYNEQFF.

The CDR3 DNA reads TGCGCCAGCAGCCCCCGACCAAGGGAGGAGCAGTACTTC. Translating gives CASSPRPREEQYF. This rearrangement joins TRBV5-1 to TRBJ2-7; maybe TRBD2 (5 bases). Trimming left V 4 bases short and J 7 bases short, with 15 bases between. The germline CDR1 and CDR2 sequences are SGHRS and YFSETQ. This CDR3 has 13 residues.

This clone was seen only a few times. The V and J genes are TRBV7-2 and TRBJ2-3; D unclear. The CDR3 length is 16 residues. The V end was cut by 1 base, the J end by 2 bases, with 13 bases between. Germline V gene sequence: CDR1 SGHTA, CDR2 FQGNSA. As DNA, the CDR3 is TGTGCCAGCAGCTTAGGTCCTCCAGGCTTCACAGATACGCAGTATTTT. Amino acids: CASSLGPPGFTDTQYF.